This TCR beta chain was retrieved from a study of tumor-infiltrating lymphocytes in primary liver carcinoma. Unsorted bulk tissue (about 19-33 mg) underwent RNA and DNA co-extraction. The patients presented with primary liver carcinoma, which was managed through surgical resection. The sample holds one count of this clonotype. The target antigen is unknown. Study observations and caveats: Tumors had a significantly higher top-250-clone fraction than blood (p = 0.039). Researchers found tumor-adjacent and tumor-blood pairs overlapped less than tumor region pairs.

With a constant-region primer, TCR beta cDNA was made from around 530 ng of total RNA. Three nested multiplex PCR rounds, a slightly modified ARM-PCR method, built the TCR beta libraries. The two initial PCR rounds, around 11 cycles each, used TRBV1-TRBV30 forward and C-beta reverse primers. TCRdb ran MiXCR on the multiplex PCR reads and lists one entry per CDR3 protein. The data show approximately 76,000 distinct CDR3 sequences, 70% to 75% seen once. Germline V gene lookup returns CDR1 SGHAT and CDR2 FQNNGV. This CDR3 contains 17 residues. Input material: liver tumor tissue from sampling region 4. Subset given: tumor region T4, right-lateral pole. V gene TRBV11-2 combines with J gene TRBJ2-3; either TRBD1 or TRBD2 may fit D (6 bases each). The source of this sequence is a woman aged 60 to 75 with primary liver carcinoma and hepatitis B virus infection. This CDR3 is CDGSSGAGGMSTDTQYF. The CDR3, as DNA: TGTGACGGCAGCTCAGGGGCAGGAGGGATGAGCACAGATACGCAGTATTTT.